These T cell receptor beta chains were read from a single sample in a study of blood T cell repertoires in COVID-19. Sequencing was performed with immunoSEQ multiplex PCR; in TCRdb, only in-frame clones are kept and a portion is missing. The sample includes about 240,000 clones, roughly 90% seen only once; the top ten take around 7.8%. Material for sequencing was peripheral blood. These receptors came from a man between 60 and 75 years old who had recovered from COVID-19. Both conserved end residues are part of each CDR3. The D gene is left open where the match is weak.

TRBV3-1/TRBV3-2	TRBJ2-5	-	CASSQGWGGTQYF
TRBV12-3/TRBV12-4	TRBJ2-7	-	CASSLIGEQYF
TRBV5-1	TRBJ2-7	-	CASSSQRGVLYEQYF
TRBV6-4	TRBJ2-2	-	CASSDEGDTGELFF
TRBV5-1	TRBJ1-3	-	CASSLAGRTQGGNTIYF
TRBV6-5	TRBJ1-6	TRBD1	CASSFSGTGGNSPLHF
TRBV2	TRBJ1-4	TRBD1	CASSEVRTGQEKLFF
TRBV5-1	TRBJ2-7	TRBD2	CASSLAPRGLDEQYF
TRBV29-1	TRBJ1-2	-	CSVISPGTNYGYTF
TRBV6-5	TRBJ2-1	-	CASSRQSSYNEQFF
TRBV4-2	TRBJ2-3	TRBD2	CASSQESGAGALSTNTDTQYF
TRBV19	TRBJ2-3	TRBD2	CASRIFGVAGDSDTQYF
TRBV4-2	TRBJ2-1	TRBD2	CASSQDQGGGALNEQFF
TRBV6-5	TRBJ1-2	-	CASTQRPAGGGYTF
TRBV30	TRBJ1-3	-	CAWSQGSGNTIYF
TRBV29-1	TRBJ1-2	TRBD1	CSVGGQNYGYTF
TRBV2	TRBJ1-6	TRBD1	CASTQGANSPLHF
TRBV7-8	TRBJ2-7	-	CASSSSQGSYEQYF
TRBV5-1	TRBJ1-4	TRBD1	CASSLSGTANEKLFF
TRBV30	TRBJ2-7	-	CAWNGGDSFYEQYF
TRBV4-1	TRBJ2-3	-	CASSQGISGPDTQYF
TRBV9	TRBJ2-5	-	CASSARQGVGETQYF
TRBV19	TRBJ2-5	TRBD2	CASSIVGPGGKETQYF
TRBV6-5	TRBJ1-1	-	CATKLNTEAFF
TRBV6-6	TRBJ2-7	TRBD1	CASSRTGGRYEQYF
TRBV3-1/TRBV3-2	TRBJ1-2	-	CASKTQGSGYGYTF
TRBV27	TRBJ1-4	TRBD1	CASSYRGTNEKLFF
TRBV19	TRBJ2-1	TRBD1	CASSMETGPLSYNEQFF
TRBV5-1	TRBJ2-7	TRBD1	CASSLDGTVYEQYF
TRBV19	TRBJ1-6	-	CASSSQGGNNSPLHF
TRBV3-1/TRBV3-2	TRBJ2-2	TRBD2	CASSQGLAGSNTGELFF
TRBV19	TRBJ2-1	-	CASTPSANSYNEQFF
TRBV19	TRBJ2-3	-	CASSIDQIGTDTQYF
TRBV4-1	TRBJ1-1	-	CASSQVGDTEAFF
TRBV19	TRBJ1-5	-	CASIGQGMGNQPQHF
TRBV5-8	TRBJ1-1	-	CASRAGRQMNTEAFF
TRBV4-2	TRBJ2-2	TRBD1	CASSHDRGLTGELFF
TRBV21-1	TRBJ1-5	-	CASSIQGRPQHF
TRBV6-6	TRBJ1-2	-	CASLGGDYGYTF
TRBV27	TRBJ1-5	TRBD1	CASSLSSFRTGGGNQPQHF
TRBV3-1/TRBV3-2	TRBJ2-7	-	CASSQAGYEQYF
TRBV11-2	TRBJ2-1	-	CASSFFLGYQYNEQFF
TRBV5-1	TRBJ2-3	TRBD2	CASSFQGNSGRSTDTQYF
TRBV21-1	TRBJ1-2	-	CASSKAVAGLSYGYTF
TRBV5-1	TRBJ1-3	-	CASSLSGGQGNTIYF
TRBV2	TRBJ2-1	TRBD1	CASSGQGSYNEQFF
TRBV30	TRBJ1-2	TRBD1	CAWNRDRGYGYTF
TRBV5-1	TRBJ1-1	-	CASSKDPRGLNTEAFF
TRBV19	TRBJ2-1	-	CASSIEGGVSYNEQFF
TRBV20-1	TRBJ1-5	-	CSASLYNQPQHF